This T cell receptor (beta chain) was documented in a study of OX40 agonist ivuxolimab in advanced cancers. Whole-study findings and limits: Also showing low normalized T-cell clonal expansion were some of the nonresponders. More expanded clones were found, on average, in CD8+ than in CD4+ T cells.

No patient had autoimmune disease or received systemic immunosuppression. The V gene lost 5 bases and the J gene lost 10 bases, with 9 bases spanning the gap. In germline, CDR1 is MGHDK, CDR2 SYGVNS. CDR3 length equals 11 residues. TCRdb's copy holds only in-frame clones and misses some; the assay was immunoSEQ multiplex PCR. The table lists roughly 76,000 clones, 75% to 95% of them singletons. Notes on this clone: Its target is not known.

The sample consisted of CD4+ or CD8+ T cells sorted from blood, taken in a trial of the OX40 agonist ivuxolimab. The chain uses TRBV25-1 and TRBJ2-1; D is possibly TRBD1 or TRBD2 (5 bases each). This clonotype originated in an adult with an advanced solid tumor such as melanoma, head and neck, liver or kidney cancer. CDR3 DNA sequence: TGTGCCAGCAGTCTCGGGGCCGAGCAGTTCTTC. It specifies CASSLGAEQFF.